The 5 T cell receptor beta chains below all came from one sample that was sequenced in a study of PD-L1 blockade in urothelial cancer. TCRdb keeps only in-frame clones here, not all; method: immunoSEQ multiplex PCR. The sample has roughly 50,000 clones; 60% to 80% are singletons. Here the sequenced sample was PBMCs, taken around atezolizumab (anti-PD-L1) treatment. The receptors were sampled from a man between 65 and 85 years old with urothelial cancer.

The genes are TRBV28 and TRBJ2-3; tentative D call: TRBD1 (5 bases). Germline V gene data show CDR1 as MDHEN and CDR2 as SYDVKM. The length of the CDR3 is 13 residues. Deletions cut 2 bases from V and 5 bases from J, with 8 bases between. The CDR3 DNA is TGTGCCAGCAGTTTAGGACACGTAGATACGCAGTATTTT. This translates into CASSLGHVDTQYF.

This rearrangement joins TRBV7-9 to TRBJ2-2, with TRBD1 identical over 10 bases. V dropped 7 bases and J dropped 4; count of bases not matched to a gene: 6. Germline lookup yields CDR1 SEHNR and CDR2 FQNEAQ (reference sequence). The CDR3 spans 15 residues. CDR3 bases: TGTGCCAGCAATTACCGGGACAGGGGCACCGGGGAGCTGTTTTTT. This encodes CASNYRDRGTGELFF.

This clone has just one count. The rearrangement joins TRBV5-1 to TRBJ2-5; weak D call: TRBD2 (7 bases). CDR1 SGHRS and CDR2 YFSETQ come from the germline V gene. V lost 0 bases, J lost 11 bases, and 20 bases lay in between. CDR3 length equals 15 residues. The CDR3 region has the DNA TGCGCCAGCAGCTTGGCCCCCGGGGGGCGCGGGGAGCAGTACTTC. It specifies CASSLAPGGRGEQYF.

This chain links TRBV27 with TRBJ2-2; TRBD1 is a possible D gene (6 bases). Germline CDR1 is MNHEY and CDR2 is SMNVEV (reference sequence). V was shortened by 6 bases and J by 3 bases, with 11 bases between the two germline ends. This CDR3 has 14 residues. CDR3 sequence reads: CASRTGTDTGELFF. CDR3 in DNA: TGTGCCAGCAGAACAGGGACGGACACCGGGGAGCTGTTTTTT.

V is TRBV5-1 and J is TRBJ2-1; TRBD2 aligns across 7 bases. V shed 4 bases and J 12 bases; nucleotides not matched to a gene: 19. This CDR3 comprises 16 residues. From germline, CDR1 is SGHRS and CDR2 YFSETQ. CDR3 sequence: CASSIGTGRALETQFF. The CDR3 region has the DNA TGCGCCAGCAGCATTGGGACGGGGAGGGCCCTCGAGACGCAGTTCTTC.